This entry describes one T cell receptor beta chain. Other DNA sequences in this sample translate to the same CDR3. The sample comes from a study of cytomegalovirus exposure and HLA in healthy donors. Vbeta (60) and Jbeta (13) primers were used in the PCR. Using immunoSEQ multiplex PCR, the repertoire was profiled, and TCRdb retains in-frame clones only, with some absent. The sample includes 150,000 to 200,000 clones, around 77% of them seen just once. This CDR3 has 14 residues. Germline values: CDR1 LGHNT, CDR2 FRNRAP. V gave up 2 bases and J gave up 0 bases, with 7 bases separating them. Sequencing used PBMCs. The gene calls are TRBV12-5 and TRBJ1-1; D is undetermined. This clonotype was obtained from a woman aged 25 to 39 in good health and CMV-seronegative. CDR3 sequence: CASGLPPLNTEAFF. The CDR3 DNA sequence: TGTGCTAGTGGTTTGCCCCCGTTGAACACTGAAGCTTTCTTT.